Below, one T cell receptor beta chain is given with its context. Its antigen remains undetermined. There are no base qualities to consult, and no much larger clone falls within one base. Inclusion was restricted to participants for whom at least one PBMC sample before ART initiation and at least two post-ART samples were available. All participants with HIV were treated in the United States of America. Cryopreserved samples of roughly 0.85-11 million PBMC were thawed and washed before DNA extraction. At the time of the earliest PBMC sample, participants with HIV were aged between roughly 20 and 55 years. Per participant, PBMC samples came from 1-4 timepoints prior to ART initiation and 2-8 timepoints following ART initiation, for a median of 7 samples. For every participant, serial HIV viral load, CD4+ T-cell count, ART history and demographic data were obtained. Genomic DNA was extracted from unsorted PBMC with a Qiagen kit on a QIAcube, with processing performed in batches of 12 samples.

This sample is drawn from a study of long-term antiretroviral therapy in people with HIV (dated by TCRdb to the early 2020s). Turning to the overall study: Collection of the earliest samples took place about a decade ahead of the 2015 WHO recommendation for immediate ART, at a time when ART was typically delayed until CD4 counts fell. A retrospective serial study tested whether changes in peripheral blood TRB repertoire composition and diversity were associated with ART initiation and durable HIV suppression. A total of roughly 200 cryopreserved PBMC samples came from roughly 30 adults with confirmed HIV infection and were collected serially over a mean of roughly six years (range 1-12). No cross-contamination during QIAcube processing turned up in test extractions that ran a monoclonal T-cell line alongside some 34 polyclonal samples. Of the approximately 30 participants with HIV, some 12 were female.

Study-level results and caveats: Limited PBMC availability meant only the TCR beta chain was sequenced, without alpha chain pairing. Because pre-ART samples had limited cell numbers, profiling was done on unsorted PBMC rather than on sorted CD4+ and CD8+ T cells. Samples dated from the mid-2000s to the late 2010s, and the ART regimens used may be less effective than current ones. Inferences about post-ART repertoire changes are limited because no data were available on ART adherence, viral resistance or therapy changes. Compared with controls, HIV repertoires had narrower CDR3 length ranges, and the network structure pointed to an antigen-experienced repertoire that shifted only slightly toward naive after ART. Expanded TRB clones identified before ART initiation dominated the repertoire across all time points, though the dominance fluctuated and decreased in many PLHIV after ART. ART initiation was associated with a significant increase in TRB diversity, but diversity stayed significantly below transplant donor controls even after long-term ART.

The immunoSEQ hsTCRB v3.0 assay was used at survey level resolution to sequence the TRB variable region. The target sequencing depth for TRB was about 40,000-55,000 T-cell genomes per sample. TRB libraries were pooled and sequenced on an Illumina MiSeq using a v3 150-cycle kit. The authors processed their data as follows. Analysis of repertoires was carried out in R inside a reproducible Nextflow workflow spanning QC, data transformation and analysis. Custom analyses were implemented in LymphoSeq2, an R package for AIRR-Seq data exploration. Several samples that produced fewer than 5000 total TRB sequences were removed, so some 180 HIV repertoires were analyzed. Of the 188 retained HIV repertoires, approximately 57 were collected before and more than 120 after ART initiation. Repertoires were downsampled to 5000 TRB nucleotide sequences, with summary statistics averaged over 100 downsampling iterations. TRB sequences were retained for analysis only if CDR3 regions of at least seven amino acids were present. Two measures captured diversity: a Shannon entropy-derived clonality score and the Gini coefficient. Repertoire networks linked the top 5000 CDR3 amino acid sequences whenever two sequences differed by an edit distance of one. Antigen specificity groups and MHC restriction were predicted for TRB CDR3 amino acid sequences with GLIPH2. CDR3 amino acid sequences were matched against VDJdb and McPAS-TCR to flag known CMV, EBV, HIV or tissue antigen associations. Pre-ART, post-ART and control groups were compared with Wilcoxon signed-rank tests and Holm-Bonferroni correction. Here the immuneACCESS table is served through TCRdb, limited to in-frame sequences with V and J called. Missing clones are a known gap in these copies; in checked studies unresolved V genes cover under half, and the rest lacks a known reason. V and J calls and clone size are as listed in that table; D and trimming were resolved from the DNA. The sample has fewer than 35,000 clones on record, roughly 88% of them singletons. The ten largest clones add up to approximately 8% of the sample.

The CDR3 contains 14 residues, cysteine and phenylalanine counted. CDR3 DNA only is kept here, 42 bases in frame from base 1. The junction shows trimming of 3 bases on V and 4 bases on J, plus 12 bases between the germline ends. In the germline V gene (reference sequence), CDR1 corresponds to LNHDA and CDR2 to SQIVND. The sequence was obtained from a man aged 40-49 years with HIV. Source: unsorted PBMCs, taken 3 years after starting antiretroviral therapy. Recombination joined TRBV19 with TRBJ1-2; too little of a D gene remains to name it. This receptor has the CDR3 CASSMSLGFYGYTF. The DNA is TGTGCCAGTAGTATGAGTTTGGGATTCTATGGCTACACCTTC. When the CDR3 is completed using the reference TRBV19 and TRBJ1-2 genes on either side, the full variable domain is DGGITQSPKYLFRKEGQNVTLSCEQNLNHDAMYWYRQDPGQGLRLIYYSQIVNDFQKGDIAEGYSVSREKKESFPLTVTSAQKNPTAFYLCASSMSLGFYGYTFGSGTRLTVV.